The source of this TCR beta chain is a study of cytomegalovirus exposure and HLA in healthy donors. On this clone: Antigen unknown.

This CDR3 has 18 residues. Looked up from germline, CDR1 is MDHEN and CDR2 is SYDVKM. V lost 4 bases and J lost 2; bases outside the gene matches: 13. Study-level findings and limits: Later analysis showed most CMV-associated TCR beta chains appearing HLA-restricted. Per a later analysis, roughly 17,000 TCR beta sequences showed association with HLA alleles at 0.05 false discovery rate. Rare TCR sequences dominated, though some public TCRs recurred in many donors.

PCR was performed using 60 Vbeta and 13 Jbeta primers. Methods used by the authors: As a later analysis found, there were 60 million to 90 million unique TCR beta chains, of which some 10 million were shared. Libraries were prepared by immunoSEQ multiplex PCR; TCRdb keeps only in-frame clonotypes and omits some of them. The V and J calls and clone size come from that table; D and trimming were worked out from the DNA. This table has under 150,000 clones, around 80% appearing once. The receptor comes from a woman aged 40 to 55 in good health and CMV-seronegative. The source material was PBMCs. This chain connects TRBV28 to TRBJ2-5, with TRBD2 matching over 10 bases. The CDR3 reads CASSSTGLASTLQETQYF. The CDR3 DNA reads as TGTGCCAGCAGTTCCACGGGACTAGCGAGTACCCTTCAAGAGACCCAGTACTTC.